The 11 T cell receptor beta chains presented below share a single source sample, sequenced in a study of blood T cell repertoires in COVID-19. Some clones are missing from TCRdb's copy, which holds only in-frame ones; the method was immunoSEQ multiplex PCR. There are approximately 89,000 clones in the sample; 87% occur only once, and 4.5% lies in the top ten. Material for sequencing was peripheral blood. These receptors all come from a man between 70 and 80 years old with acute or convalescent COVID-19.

The CDR3 protein is CASSRSVYEAFF. The CDR3 coding sequence is TGTGCCAGCAGCCGAAGTGTCTATGAAGCTTTCTTT. This chain connects TRBV3-1 (or the pseudogene TRBV3-2) to TRBJ1-1; D unclear. The V end was cut by 4 bases, the J end by 7 bases, with 10 bases between. Germline V lookup: CDR1 LGHDT, CDR2 YNNKEL (reference sequence). The CDR3 runs 12 residues.

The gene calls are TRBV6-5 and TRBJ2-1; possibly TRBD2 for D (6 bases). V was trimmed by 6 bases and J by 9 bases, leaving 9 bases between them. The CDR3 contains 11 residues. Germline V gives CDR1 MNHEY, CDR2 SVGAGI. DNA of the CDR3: TGTGCCAGCAGCTTCGGGGGTGAGCAGTTCTTC. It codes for CASSFGGEQFF.

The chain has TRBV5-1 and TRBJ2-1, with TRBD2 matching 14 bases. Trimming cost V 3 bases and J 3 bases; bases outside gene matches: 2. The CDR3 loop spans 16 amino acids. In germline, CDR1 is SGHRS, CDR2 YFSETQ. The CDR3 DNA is TGCGCCAGCAGCTCGGGACTAGCGGGAGTCTACAATGAGCAGTTCTTC. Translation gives CASSSGLAGVYNEQFF.

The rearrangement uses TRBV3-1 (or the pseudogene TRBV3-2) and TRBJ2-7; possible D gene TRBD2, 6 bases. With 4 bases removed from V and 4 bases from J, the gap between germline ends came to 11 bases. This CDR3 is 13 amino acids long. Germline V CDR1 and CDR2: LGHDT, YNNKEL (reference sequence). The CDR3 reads CASSPTGGYEQYF. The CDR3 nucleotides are TGTGCCAGCAGCCCCACCGGGGGTTACGAGCAGTACTTC.

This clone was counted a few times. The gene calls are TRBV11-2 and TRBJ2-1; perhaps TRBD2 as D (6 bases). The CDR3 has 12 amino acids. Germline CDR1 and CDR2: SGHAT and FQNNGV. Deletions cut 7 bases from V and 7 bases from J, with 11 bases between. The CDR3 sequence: CASTSGVNEQFF. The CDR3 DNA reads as TGTGCCAGCACCTCGGGGGTTAATGAGCAGTTCTTC.

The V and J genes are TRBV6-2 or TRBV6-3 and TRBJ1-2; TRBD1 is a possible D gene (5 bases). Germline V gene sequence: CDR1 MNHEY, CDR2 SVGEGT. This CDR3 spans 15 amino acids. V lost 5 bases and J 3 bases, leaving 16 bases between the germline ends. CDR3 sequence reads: CASSPTGRTHYGYTF. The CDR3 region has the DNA TGTGCCAGCAGTCCAACAGGCCGGACGCACTATGGCTACACCTTC.

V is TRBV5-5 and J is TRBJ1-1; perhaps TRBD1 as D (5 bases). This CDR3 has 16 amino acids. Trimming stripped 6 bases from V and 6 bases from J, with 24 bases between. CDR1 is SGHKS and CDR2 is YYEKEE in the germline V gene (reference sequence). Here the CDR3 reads CASTGRDVSSHSEAFF. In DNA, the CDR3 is TGTGCCAGCACCGGCAGGGATGTATCTTCTCACTCTGAAGCTTTCTTT.

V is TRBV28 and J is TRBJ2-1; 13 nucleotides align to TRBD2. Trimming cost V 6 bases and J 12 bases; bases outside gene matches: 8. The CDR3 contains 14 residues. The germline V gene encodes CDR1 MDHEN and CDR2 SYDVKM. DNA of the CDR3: TGTGCCAGCAGCCTCGGGACTAGCGGGGTAGGGCAGTTCTTC. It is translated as CASSLGTSGVGQFF.

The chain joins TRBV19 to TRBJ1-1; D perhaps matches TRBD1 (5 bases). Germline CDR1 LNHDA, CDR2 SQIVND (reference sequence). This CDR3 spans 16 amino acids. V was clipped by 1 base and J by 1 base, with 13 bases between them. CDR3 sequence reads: CASSIGTFRWNTEAFF. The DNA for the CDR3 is TGTGCCAGTAGTATAGGGACATTTAGGTGGAACACTGAAGCTTTCTTT.

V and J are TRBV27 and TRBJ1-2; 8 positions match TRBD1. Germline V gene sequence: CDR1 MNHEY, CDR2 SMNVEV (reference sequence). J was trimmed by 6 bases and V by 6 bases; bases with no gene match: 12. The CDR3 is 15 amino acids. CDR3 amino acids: CASSDRGSTTHGYTF. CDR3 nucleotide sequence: TGTGCCAGCAGCGACAGGGGCTCTACTACGCATGGCTACACCTTC.

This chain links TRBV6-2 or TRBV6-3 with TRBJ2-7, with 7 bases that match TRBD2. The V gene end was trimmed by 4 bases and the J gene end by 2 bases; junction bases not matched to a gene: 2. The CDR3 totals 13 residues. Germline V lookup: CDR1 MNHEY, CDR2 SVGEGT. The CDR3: CASSFGTTYEQYF. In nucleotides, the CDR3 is TGTGCCAGCAGTTTTGGGACTACCTACGAGCAGTACTTC.